This T cell receptor (beta chain) emerged from a study of blood T cell repertoires in COVID-19. Study-level information: PBMCs, B-cell-depleted T cells, or T cells were the source of the cDNA or gDNA that made up the material.

Adults between roughly 18 and 95 years of age took part from 24 US areas. In the source study's methods: Reference gene primers were amplified, and this amplification served to estimate nucleated cell counts. The method was immunoSEQ multiplex PCR; TCRdb's version includes in-frame clones alone and lacks a portion of them. V, J and clone size reflect that table, while D and trimming were determined from the DNA. The sample carries under 300,000 clones, around nine tenths recorded once. V lost 0 bases and J lost 4, with 13 bases in between. CDR3 length: 16 amino acids. CDR1 is SGDLS, CDR2 YYNGEE, per germline.

The gene calls are TRBV9 and TRBJ2-2, with a possible D match to TRBD2 (6 bases). The sample was PBMCs or T cells enriched from blood (not recorded which). This sequence was found in a woman between 50 and 59 years old who had recovered from COVID-19. CDR3 region: CASSVGTGVGTGELFF. The CDR3 nucleotides are TGTGCCAGCAGCGTAGGAACGGGGGTGGGCACCGGGGAGCTGTTTTTT.